The clone carrying this TCR beta chain was seen repeatedly, ten times or more. Its antigen is still unknown. Amplified regions were TCR beta CDR3 sequences from RNA transcripts. First-round RT-PCR targeting the TCR CDR3 was performed with the HTBI primer set. TCRdb redid the calling of the multiplex PCR reads with MiXCR, one entry per CDR3 protein. The sample includes about 300,000 distinct CDR3 sequences, about an eighth of them seen just once. The data belong to a study of T cells in Graves' hyperthyroidism and ophthalmopathy. Study-wide findings and caveats: A model of 13 V-J pairs discriminated ophthalmopathy from stable hyperthyroidism.

The CDR3 is 13 residues long. Trimming stripped 0 bases from V and 4 bases from J, with 6 bases between. Germline lookup yields CDR1 LGHDT and CDR2 YNNKEL (reference sequence). This chain links TRBV3-1 with TRBJ1-2; unclear D gene. Input material: blood. This sequence was found in a woman aged 30 to 39 with Graves' hyperthyroidism that later progressed to Graves' ophthalmopathy. The CDR3 DNA reads as TGTGCCAGCAGCCAAGATCGGATCTATGGCTACACCTTC. Translation gives CASSQDRIYGYTF.